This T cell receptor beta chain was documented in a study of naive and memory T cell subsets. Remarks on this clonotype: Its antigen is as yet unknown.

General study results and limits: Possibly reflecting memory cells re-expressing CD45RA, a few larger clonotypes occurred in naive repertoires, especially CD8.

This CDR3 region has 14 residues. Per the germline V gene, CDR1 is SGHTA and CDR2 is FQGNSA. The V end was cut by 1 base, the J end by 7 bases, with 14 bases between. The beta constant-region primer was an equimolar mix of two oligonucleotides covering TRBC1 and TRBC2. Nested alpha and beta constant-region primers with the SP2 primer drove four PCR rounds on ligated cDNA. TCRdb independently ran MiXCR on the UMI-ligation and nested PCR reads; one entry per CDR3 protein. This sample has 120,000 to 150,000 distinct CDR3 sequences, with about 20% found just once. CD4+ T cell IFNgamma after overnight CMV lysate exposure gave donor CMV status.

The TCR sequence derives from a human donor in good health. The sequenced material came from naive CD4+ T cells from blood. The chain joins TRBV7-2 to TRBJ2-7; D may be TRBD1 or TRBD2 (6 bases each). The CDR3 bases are TGTGCCAGCAGCTTAGAGGGGGGTGACCGAGAGCAGTACTTC. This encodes CASSLEGGDREQYF.